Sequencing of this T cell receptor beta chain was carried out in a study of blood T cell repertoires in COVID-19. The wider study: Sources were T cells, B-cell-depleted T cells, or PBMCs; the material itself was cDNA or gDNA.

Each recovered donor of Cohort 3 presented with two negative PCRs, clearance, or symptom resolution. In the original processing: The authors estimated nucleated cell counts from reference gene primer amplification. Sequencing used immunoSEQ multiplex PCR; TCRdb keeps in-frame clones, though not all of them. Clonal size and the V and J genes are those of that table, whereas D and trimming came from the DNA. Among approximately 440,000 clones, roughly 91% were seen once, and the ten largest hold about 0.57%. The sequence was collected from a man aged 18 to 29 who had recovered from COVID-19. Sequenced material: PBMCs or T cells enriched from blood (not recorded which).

The DNA for the CDR3 is TGTGCCAGCAGCGTAGGGACAGGGGAAGCTTTCTTT. Translated, it gives CASSVGTGEAFF. The chain uses TRBV9 and TRBJ1-1; TRBD1 matches 8 bases. Germline values: CDR1 SGDLS, CDR2 YYNGEE. Trimming at V came to 0 bases and at J to 8 bases, leaving 0 bases not matched to a gene. The CDR3 is made up of 12 amino acids.